This T cell receptor beta chain emerged from a study of T-cell memory formation after mild COVID-19. Whole-study results and caveats: A balance of CD4 and CD8 characterized clones contracting day 15 to 85, whereas later expanders leaned CD4+.

TCR alpha and TCR beta cDNA libraries carrying sample barcodes and UMIs came from 5'RACE with constant-segment primers. TCRdb re-called the 5' RACE reads through MiXCR, storing one row per CDR3 protein. The sample contains hundreds of thousands of distinct CDR3 sequences, about a fifth of which appear only once. Note on this clonotype: Its antigen remains unknown.

Sequenced: PBMCs or a T cell subset sorted from them (not recorded which). The receptor was isolated from an adult woman who had mild COVID-19 (a few samples of this study predate the infection). Cell type and time point are not known.

The CDR3 DNA is TGCAGCGCCCCACACCGGGACGTAGGGGAAGCTTTCTTT. Translating gives CSAPHRDVGEAFF. V and J are TRBV29-1 and TRBJ1-1; the D gene is possibly TRBD1 (5 bases). The CDR3 has 13 residues. The germline V gene encodes CDR1 SQVTM and CDR2 ANQGSEA. Trimming stripped 7 bases from V and 8 bases from J, with 20 bases between.